This T cell receptor beta chain originates from a study of siplizumab effects on memory and regulatory T cells. Study observations and caveats: Fewer alloreactive sequences mapped to unstimulated CD4+ memory cells under siplizumab.

Germline values: CDR1 MNHNY, CDR2 SVGAGI (reference sequence). V lost 5 bases, J lost 5 bases, and 13 bases lay in between. The CDR3 runs 14 residues. The protocol was immunoSEQ multiplex PCR, while the TCRdb copy is restricted to in-frame clones and leaves out a portion. The table shows 100,000 or so clones, with 94% occurring only once. Turning to this clone: Its antigen is currently unknown.

This receptor was obtained from a human donor in good health. This sequence joins TRBV6-6 and TRBJ1-5, with no clear D. Sequencing was performed on Tregs sorted from blood. The CDR3 spells CASSQEGIDQPQHF. The CDR3 DNA is TGTGCCAGCAGTCAAGAAGGGATCGATCAGCCCCAGCATTTT.